These T cell receptor beta chains were read from a single sample in a study of shared clonotypes between healthy human individuals. The data were produced by immunoSEQ multiplex PCR, yet TCRdb's version contains in-frame clones alone and is incomplete. This table holds some 1.4 million clones, approximately 97% found once. Sequenced sample: naive CD4+ T cells sorted from blood. These receptors were taken from a man aged 30 to 45 in good health. Each CDR3 is given with its conserved first and last residue. Each record gives: clone size, J gene, V gene, D gene, CDR3 protein, CDR3 DNA. The D gene is left open where the match is weak. The size entry is marked missing in some rows and otherwise reads once, few, many or a size class.

NA TRBJ2-7 TRBV4-3 NA CASSQDDSRSYEQYF TGCGCCAGCAGCCAAGACGACTCCCGATCCTACGAGCAGTACTTC
NA TRBJ2-1 TRBV10-2 TRBD2 CASSKPGLAGGYNEQFF TGCGCCAGCAGTAAACCGGGACTAGCGGGAGGCTACAATGAGCAGTTCTTC
NA TRBJ2-2 TRBV7-9 TRBD2 CAGSGSSNTGELFF TGTGCCGGTAGCGGGAGCAGCAACACCGGGGAGCTGTTTTTT
NA TRBJ1-2 TRBV19 NA CASTARSGYGYTF TGTGCCAGTACCGCAAGGTCGGGCTATGGCTACACCTTC
NA TRBJ2-1 TRBV5-8 NA CASSRQQFF TGTGCCAGCAGCCGGCAGCAGTTCTTC
NA TRBJ1-5 TRBV9 TRBD1 CASSRTGGSNQPQHF TGTGCCAGCAGTAGGACAGGGGGGAGCAATCAGCCCCAGCATTTT
NA TRBJ1-1 TRBV10-2 TRBD1 CASSEGQGGGNTEAFF TGCGCCAGCAGTGAGGGGCAGGGGGGAGGGAACACTGAAGCTTTCTTT
NA TRBJ2-7 TRBV9 NA CASSFTFGPSYEQYF TGTGCCAGCAGCTTTACATTCGGACCGTCCTACGAGCAGTACTTC
NA TRBJ2-7 TRBV6-1 TRBD1 CASSEDRGGNSYEQYF TGTGCCAGCAGTGAAGACAGGGGTGGTAACTCCTACGAGCAGTACTTC
NA TRBJ2-1 TRBV6-6 NA CASSYGTNNEQFF TGTGCCAGCAGTTACGGGACCAATAATGAGCAGTTCTTC
NA TRBJ2-7 TRBV5-1 TRBD2 CASSGLAESSYEQYF TGCGCCAGCAGCGGGCTAGCGGAGAGCTCCTACGAGCAGTACTTC
NA TRBJ1-1 TRBV5-1 NA CASSLRLRQDPRMNTEAFF TGCGCCAGCAGCTTGAGGTTACGACAGGATCCGCGCATGAACACTGAAGCTTTCTTT
once TRBJ2-7 TRBV5-1 NA CASSYAGYPYEQYF TGCGCCAGCAGCTACGCGGGATACCCCTACGAGCAGTACTTC
NA TRBJ2-7 TRBV27 NA CASSPRQNSYEQYF TGTGCCAGCAGTCCACGACAGAACTCCTACGAGCAGTACTTC
NA TRBJ2-7 TRBV5-1 TRBD1 CASSADRESVGQYF TGCGCCAGCAGCGCGGACAGGGAGTCTGTCGGGCAGTACTTC
once TRBJ2-1 TRBV9 TRBD2 CASSYVAGALYNEQFF TGTGCCAGCAGCTACGTAGCGGGAGCCCTCTACAATGAGCAGTTCTTC
NA TRBJ1-1 TRBV5-5 NA CASSLSAGIGMNTEAFF TGTGCCAGCAGCTTGTCGGCAGGGATAGGAATGAACACTGAAGCTTTCTTT
NA TRBJ2-7 TRBV5-1 TRBD1 CASSPNPGQGSYEQYF TGCGCCAGCAGCCCAAACCCGGGACAGGGGTCCTACGAGCAGTACTTC
NA TRBJ2-7 TRBV18 TRBD2 CASSPATSGTYEQYF TGTGCCAGCTCACCGGCAACTAGCGGAACCTACGAGCAGTACTTC
NA TRBJ2-1 TRBV7-2 TRBD1 CASSIDRGLYNEQFF TGTGCCAGCAGCATCGACAGGGGGCTTTACAATGAGCAGTTCTTC
NA TRBJ1-2 TRBV28 NA CASNYQGYGYTF TGTGCCAGCAATTACCAGGGGTATGGCTACACCTTC
NA TRBJ2-5 TRBV6-6 TRBD2 CASTRTSRQETQYF TGTGCCAGCACACGGACTAGCAGACAAGAGACCCAGTACTTC
NA TRBJ2-4 TRBV11-2 NA CASSLVGTTNIQYF TGTGCCAGCAGCTTAGTGGGGACCACAAACATTCAGTACTTC
NA TRBJ2-3 TRBV7-2 NA CASSLGHLLPGDTQYF TGTGCCAGCAGCTTAGGTCACTTACTGCCCGGAGATACGCAGTATTTT
NA TRBJ2-7 TRBV4-3 TRBD1 CASSQNKQGDEQYF TGCGCCAGCAGCCAAAATAAACAGGGGGACGAGCAGTACTTC
NA TRBJ2-3 TRBV7-3 TRBD2 CASSLGTSPADTQYF TGTGCCAGCAGCTTAGGGACTAGCCCGGCAGATACGCAGTATTTT
NA TRBJ2-1 TRBV5-1 NA CASSFPRTLNEQFF TGCGCCAGCAGCTTTCCCCGGACCCTCAATGAGCAGTTCTTC
NA TRBJ2-4 TRBV28 NA CASSLRGAAKNIQYF TGTGCCAGCAGTTTAAGGGGGGCGGCCAAAAACATTCAGTACTTC
NA TRBJ2-2 TRBV7-9 NA CASSTGELFF TGTGCCAGCAGCACCGGGGAGCTGTTTTTT
NA TRBJ2-1 TRBV6-1 NA CAGRALGNEQFF TGTGCCGGCAGGGCTTTGGGGAATGAGCAGTTCTTC
NA TRBJ1-5 TRBV11-2 NA CASSLGQGDNQPQHF TGTGCCAGCAGCTTAGGGCAGGGAGACAATCAGCCCCAGCATTTT
NA TRBJ2-7 TRBV7-9 NA CASSDRSEQYF TGTGCCAGCAGCGACCGTAGCGAGCAGTACTTC
NA TRBJ1-3 TRBV6-5 TRBD1 CASSSDRAGNTIYF TGTGCCAGCAGTTCTGACAGGGCTGGAAACACCATATATTTT